These 6 T cell receptor beta chains were all obtained from the same sample, sequenced in a study of blood T cell repertoires in COVID-19. Repertoires were generated with immunoSEQ multiplex PCR, while TCRdb's copy carries only in-frame clones and drops some. The sample records 200,000 to 250,000 clones, approximately 78% being singletons. Sequencing was performed on PBMCs or T cells enriched from blood (not recorded which). These receptors all come from a middle-aged man who had recovered from COVID-19.

The chain has TRBV9 and TRBJ1-2; 8 nucleotides match TRBD1. In germline, CDR1 is SGDLS, CDR2 YYNGEE. J was trimmed by 7 bases and V by 0 bases; bases with no gene match: 5. The CDR3 runs to 14 residues. The CDR3 nucleotides are TGTGCCAGCAGCGTAGCAGGGGGCGGAATTGGCTACACCTTC. Its translation: CASSVAGGGIGYTF.

V gene TRBV14 combines with J gene TRBJ2-7, with D maybe TRBD1 (6 bases). CDR1 and CDR2 from the germline V gene are SGHDN and FVKESK. V shed 4 bases and J shed 2 bases, with 15 bases lying between them. The CDR3 has 15 residues. CDR3 loop: CASSLGQFATYEQYF. DNA of the CDR3: TGTGCCAGCAGCCTCGGACAGTTCGCAACCTACGAGCAGTACTTC.

This clone was observed a handful of times. This sequence joins TRBV3-1 (or the pseudogene TRBV3-2) and TRBJ2-7; TRBD1 is a possible D gene (6 bases). V was clipped by 2 bases and J by 4 bases, with 6 bases between them. Germline assignment: CDR1 LGHDT and CDR2 YNNKEL (reference sequence). The CDR3 totals 12 residues. CDR3 loop: CASSQTGYEQYF. The CDR3 DNA reads as TGTGCCAGCAGCCAAACAGGGTACGAGCAGTACTTC.

The J gene is TRBJ1-5, the V gene TRBV9; D is ambiguous. V was shortened by 0 bases and J by 3 bases, with 7 bases between the two germline ends. Germline CDR1 SGDLS, CDR2 YYNGEE. This CDR3 region has 14 residues. The CDR3 loop reads CASSVGGFNQPQHF. CDR3 DNA: TGTGCCAGCAGCGTAGGAGGGTTCAATCAGCCCCAGCATTTT.

This chain joins TRBV7-3 and TRBJ2-5; D possibly corresponds to TRBD2 (7 bases). Germline V gene sequence: CDR1 SGHTA, CDR2 FQGTGA. V lost 5 bases, J lost 1 base, and 14 bases lay in between. The CDR3 sequence is 15 residues long. In nucleotides, the CDR3 is TGTGCCAGCAGCCCGGTTGCGGGGGCCCAAGAGACCCAGTACTTC. Translating it yields CASSPVAGAQETQYF. The entire variable domain, with the rest obtained from reference TRBV7-3 and TRBJ2-5, is as follows: GAGVSQTPSNKVTEKGKYVELRCDPISGHTALYWYRQSLGQGPEFLIYFQGTGAADDSGLPNDRFFAVRPEGSVSTLKIQRTERGDSAVYLCASSPVAGAQETQYFGPGTRLLVL.

V is TRBV4-1 and J is TRBJ2-1; D is possibly TRBD2 (5 bases). With 4 bases removed from V and 7 bases from J, the gap between germline ends came to 8 bases. Per the germline V gene, CDR1 is MGHRA and CDR2 is YSYEKL. The CDR3 has 12 amino acids. DNA of the CDR3: TGCGCCAGCAGCCTTAGCGATAATGAGCAGTTCTTC. It codes for CASSLSDNEQFF.